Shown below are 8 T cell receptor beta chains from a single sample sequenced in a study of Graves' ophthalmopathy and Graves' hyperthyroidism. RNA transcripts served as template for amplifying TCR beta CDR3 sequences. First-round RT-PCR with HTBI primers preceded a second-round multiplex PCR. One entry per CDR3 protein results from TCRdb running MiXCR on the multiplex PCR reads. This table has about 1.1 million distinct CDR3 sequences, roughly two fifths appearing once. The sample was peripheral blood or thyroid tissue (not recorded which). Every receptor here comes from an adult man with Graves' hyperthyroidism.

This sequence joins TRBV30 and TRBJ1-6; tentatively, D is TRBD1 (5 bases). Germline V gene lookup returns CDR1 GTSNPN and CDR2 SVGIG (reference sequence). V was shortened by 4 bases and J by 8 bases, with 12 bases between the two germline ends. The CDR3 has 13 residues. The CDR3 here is CAWTGTRDSPLHF. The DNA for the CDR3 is TGTGCCTGGACGGGGACTCGAGATTCACCCCTCCACTTT.

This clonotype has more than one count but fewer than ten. Here the CDR3 reads CASSSQGSYETQYF. In DNA form, the CDR3 reads TGTGCCAGCAGTTCTCAGGGGAGTTACGAGACCCAGTACTTC. The chain uses TRBV6-2 or TRBV6-3 and TRBJ2-5; D perhaps matches TRBD1 (6 bases). Per the germline V gene, CDR1 is MNHEY and CDR2 is SVGEGT. The V end was cut by 4 bases, the J end by 5 bases, with 14 bases between. The CDR3 extends over 14 amino acids.

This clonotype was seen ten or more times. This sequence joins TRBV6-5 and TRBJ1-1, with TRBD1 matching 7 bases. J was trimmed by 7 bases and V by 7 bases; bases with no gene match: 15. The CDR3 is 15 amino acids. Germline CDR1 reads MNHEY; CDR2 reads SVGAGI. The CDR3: CASTPWGDREGEAFF. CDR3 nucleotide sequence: TGTGCCAGCACACCGTGGGGCGACAGGGAGGGTGAAGCTTTCTTT.

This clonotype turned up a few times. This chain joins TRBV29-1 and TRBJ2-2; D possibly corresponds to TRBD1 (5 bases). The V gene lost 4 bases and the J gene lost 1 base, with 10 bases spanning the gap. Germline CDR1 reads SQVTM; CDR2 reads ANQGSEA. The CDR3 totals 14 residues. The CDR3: CSVVRGLNTGELFF. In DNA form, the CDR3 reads TGCAGCGTTGTTAGGGGCCTGAACACCGGGGAGCTGTTTTTT.

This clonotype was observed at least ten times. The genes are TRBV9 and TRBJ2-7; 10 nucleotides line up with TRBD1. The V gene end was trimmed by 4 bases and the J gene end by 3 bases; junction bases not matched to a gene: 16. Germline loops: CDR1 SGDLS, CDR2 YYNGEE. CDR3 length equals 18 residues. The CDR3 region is CASSYRDRGSAGDYEQYF. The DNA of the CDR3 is TGTGCCAGCAGCTACCGGGACAGGGGTTCCGCTGGCGACTACGAGCAGTACTTC.

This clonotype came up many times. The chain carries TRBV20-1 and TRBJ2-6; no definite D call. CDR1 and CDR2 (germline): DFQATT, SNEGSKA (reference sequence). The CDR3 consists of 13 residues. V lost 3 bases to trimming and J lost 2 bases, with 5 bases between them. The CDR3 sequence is CSASPPGANVLTF. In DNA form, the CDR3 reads TGCAGTGCTAGTCCTCCTGGGGCCAACGTCCTGACTTTC.

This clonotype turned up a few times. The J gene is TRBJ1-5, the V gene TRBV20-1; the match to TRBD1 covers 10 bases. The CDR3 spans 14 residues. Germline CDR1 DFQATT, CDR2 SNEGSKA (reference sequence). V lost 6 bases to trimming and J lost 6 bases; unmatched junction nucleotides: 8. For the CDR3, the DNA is TGCAGTGCCCGCACGGGACAGGGGTTTCAGCCCCAGCATTTT. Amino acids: CSARTGQGFQPQHF.

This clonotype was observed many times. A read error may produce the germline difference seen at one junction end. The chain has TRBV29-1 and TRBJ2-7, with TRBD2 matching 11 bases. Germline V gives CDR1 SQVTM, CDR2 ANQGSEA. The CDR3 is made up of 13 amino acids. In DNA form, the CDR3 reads TGTAGCGCCGTACTAGCGGGAGACTACGAGCAGTACTTC. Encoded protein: CSAVLAGDYEQYF.